The 4 T cell receptor beta chains below were found in one sample sequenced in a study of radiotherapy plus CTLA-4 blockade in lung cancer. TCRdb's table, derived via immunoSEQ multiplex PCR, lists solely in-frame clones and lacks some. Seen here are about 97,000 clones, 65% to 85% observed once, and the top ten hold about 3%. The starting material was peripheral blood, obtained from a patient treated with radiotherapy plus ipilimumab. The receptors were sampled from a human donor with non-small cell lung cancer who had a partial response to radiotherapy plus ipilimumab. Some clones in this sample may be carry-over from other donors' samples.

This chain joins TRBV18 and TRBJ2-3; no firm D call. Trimming cost V 2 bases and J 0 bases, with 6 bases left between them. This CDR3 is built from 14 residues. Germline loops: CDR1 KGHSH, CDR2 LQKENI. CDR3 protein: CASSPYRSTDTQYF. The CDR3 DNA reads as TGTGCCAGCTCACCATATAGAAGCACAGATACGCAGTATTTT.

This chain links TRBV19 with TRBJ2-5, with 10 positions matching TRBD2. The J call may be in error: the DNA end matches TRBJ2-7 better. CDR1 LNHDA and CDR2 SQIVND come from the germline V gene (reference sequence). CDR3 size: 14 residues. In nucleotides, the CDR3 is TGTGCCAGCCGACAGCGGGGGGGAGCCTACGAGCAGTACTTC. Its protein is CASRQRGGAYEQYF.

The chain has TRBV2 and TRBJ1-5; 7 bases are shared with TRBD1. Germline-derived CDR1 and CDR2 are SNHLY and FYNNEI. Losses at the gene ends were 3 bases for V and 7 bases for J; bases not matched to a gene: 9. The CDR3 length is 15 residues. CDR3 loop: CASSDRDRVRQPQHF. CDR3 bases: TGTGCCAGCAGTGATAGAGACAGGGTAAGGCAGCCCCAGCATTTT.

The genes are TRBV7-6 and TRBJ2-6, with D tentatively TRBD1 (6 bases). This CDR3 is 18 amino acids long. Germline-derived CDR1 and CDR2 are SGHVS and FNYEAQ. V was pared by 5 bases and J by 0 bases, with 17 bases between. This chain's CDR3 is CASSPIVTGSSGANVLTF. CDR3 in DNA: TGTGCCAGCAGCCCCATCGTGACAGGCTCCTCTGGGGCCAACGTCCTGACTTTC. Full variable domain (outside the CDR3, taken from reference TRBV7-6 and TRBJ2-6): GAGVSQSPRYKVTKRGQDVALRCDPISGHVSLYWYRQALGQGPEFLTYFNYEAQQDKSGLPNDRFSAERPEGSISTLTIQRTEQRDSAMYRCASSPIVTGSSGANVLTFGAGSRLTVL.